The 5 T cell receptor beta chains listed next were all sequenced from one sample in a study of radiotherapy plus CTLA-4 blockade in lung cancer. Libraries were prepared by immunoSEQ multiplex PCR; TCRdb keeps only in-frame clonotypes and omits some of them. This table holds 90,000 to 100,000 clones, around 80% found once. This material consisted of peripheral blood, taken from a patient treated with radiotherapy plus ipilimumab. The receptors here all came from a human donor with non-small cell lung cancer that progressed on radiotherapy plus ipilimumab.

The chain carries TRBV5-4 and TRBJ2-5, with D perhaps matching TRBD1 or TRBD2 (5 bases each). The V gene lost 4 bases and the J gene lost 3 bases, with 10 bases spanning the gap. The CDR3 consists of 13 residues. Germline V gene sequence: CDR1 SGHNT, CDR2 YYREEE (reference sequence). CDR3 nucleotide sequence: TGTGCCAGCAGCGGGGCCGGGAAAGAGACCCAGTACTTC. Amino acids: CASSGAGKETQYF.

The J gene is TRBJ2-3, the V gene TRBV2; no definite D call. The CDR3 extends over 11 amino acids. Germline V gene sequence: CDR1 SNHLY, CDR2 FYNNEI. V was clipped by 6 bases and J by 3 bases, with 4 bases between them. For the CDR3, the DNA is TGTGCCAGCAGCGTTACAGATACGCAGTATTTT. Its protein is CASSVTDTQYF.

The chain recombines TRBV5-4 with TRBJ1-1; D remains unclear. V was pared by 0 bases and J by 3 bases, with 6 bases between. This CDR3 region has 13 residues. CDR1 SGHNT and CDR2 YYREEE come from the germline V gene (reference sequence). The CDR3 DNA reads TGTGCCAGCAGCTTGGTTGCGGACACTGAAGCTTTCTTT. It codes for CASSLVADTEAFF.

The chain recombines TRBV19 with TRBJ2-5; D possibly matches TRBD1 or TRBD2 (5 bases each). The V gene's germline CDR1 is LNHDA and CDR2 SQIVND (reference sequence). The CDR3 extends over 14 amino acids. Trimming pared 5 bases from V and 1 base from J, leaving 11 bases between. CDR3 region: CASSSGRFQETQYF. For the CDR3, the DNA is TGTGCCAGTAGTTCGGGACGGTTCCAAGAGACCCAGTACTTC. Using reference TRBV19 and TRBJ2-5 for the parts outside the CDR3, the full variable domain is DGGITQSPKYLFRKEGQNVTLSCEQNLNHDAMYWYRQDPGQGLRLIYYSQIVNDFQKGDIAEGYSVSREKKESFPLTVTSAQKNPTAFYLCASSSGRFQETQYFGPGTRLLVL.

The CDR3 loop reads CASSTWINTEAFF. Here the CDR3 DNA reads TGTGCCAGTAGTACGTGGATTAACACTGAAGCTTTCTTT. The J gene is TRBJ1-1, the V gene TRBV19; D gene uncertain. The CDR3 contains 13 residues. Germline CDR1 reads LNHDA; CDR2 reads SQIVND (reference sequence). The V gene lost 4 bases and the J gene lost 2 bases, with 8 bases spanning the gap.